The entry that follows covers one TCR beta chain sequence. The length of the CDR3 is 14 residues. Trimming shortened V by 6 bases and J by 5 bases, and 16 bases separated the two germline ends. CDR1 is LNHDA, CDR2 SQIVND, per germline (reference sequence). This entry belongs to a study of neoadjuvant anti-PD-1 for oral cavity cancer. TCRdb's table, derived via immunoSEQ multiplex PCR, lists solely in-frame clones and lacks some. The sample records approximately 32,000 clones, approximately 87% being singletons. The receptor's source is a person aged 35-79 years with oral cavity squamous cell carcinoma. J is TRBJ1-1 and V is TRBV19; the D gene is possibly TRBD1 (6 bases). The source was PBMCs, collected before nivolumab (anti-PD-1) treatment. The chain's CDR3 is CASSTGGGLTEAFF. The CDR3 DNA follows: TGTGCCAGTAGCACAGGAGGGGGATTAACTGAAGCTTTCTTT.